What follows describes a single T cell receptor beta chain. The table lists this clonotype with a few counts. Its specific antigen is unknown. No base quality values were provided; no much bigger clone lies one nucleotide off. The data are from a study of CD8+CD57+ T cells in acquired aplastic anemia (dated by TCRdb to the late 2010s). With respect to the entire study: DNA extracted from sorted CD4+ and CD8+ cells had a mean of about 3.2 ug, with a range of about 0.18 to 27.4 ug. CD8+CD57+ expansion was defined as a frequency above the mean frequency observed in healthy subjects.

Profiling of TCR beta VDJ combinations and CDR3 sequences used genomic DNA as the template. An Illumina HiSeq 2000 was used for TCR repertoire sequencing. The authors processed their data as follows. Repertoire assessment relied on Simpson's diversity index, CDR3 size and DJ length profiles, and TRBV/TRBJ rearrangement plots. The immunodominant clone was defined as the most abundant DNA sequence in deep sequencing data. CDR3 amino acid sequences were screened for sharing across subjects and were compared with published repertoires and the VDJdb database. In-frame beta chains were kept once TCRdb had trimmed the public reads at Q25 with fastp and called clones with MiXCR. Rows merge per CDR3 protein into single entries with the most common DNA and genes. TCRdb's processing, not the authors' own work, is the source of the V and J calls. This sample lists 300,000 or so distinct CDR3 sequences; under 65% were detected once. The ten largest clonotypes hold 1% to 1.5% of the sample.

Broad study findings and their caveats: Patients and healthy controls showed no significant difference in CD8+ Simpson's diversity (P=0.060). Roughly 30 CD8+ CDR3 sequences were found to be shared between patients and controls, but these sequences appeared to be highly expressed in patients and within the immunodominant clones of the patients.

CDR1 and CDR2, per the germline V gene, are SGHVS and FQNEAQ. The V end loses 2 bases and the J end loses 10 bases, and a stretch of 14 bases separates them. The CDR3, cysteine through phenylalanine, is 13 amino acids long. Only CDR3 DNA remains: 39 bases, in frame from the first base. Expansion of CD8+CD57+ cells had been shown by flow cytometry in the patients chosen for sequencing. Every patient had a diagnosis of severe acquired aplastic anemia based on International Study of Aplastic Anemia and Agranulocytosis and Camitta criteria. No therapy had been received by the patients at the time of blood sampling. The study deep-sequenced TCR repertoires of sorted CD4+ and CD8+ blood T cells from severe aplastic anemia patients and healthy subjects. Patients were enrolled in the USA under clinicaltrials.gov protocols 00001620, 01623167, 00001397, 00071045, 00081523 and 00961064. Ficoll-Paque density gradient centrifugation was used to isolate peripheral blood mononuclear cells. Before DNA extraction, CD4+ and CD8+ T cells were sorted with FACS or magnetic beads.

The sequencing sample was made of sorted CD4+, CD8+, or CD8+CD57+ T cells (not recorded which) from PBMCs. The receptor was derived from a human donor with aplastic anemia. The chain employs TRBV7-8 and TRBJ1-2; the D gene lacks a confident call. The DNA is TGTGCCAGCAGCTTATCTTACGAGGTGAACTACACCTTC. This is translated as CASSLSYEVNYTF.